This T cell receptor beta chain was recorded in a study of metastatic and nonmetastatic thyroid tumors. The study, taken as a whole, reports: Relative to benign nodules, malignant thyroid tumors were reportedly characterized by significantly elevated TCR beta diversity in blood and tumor.

In its sample, this clone is large. The target antigen is unknown. None of the patients had undergone any treatment ahead of thyroid surgery. This CDR3 is built from 15 residues. V lost 4 bases to trimming and J lost 4 bases; unmatched junction nucleotides: 5. Germline loops: CDR1 SGHRS, CDR2 YFSETQ. TCRdb reanalyzed the PCR reads with MiXCR. The repertoire has roughly 8,000 clones, around a third of them found once; the top ten carry roughly a tenth. The material sequenced was tumor tissue. This clonotype was obtained from a female donor with papillary thyroid cancer or a benign thyroid nodule (not recorded which). Some clones in this sample may be carry-over from other donors' samples. This chain uses TRBV5-1 with TRBJ2-7; 13 bases line up with TRBD2. The CDR3 region has the DNA TGCGCCAGCAGCCCCGGACTAGCGGGAGAATACGAGCAGTACTTC. The encoded protein is CASSPGLAGEYEQYF.